These 7 T cell receptor beta chains came from one sample sequenced in a study of CD8 T cells in ankylosing spondylitis. TCRdb ran MiXCR on the 5' RACE reads and lists one entry per CDR3 protein. The sample lists about 280,000 distinct CDR3 sequences; 20% were seen once. Material for sequencing was blood, either unsorted or a sorted T cell fraction (not recorded which). Receptor source: a male donor with ankylosing spondylitis or in good health (not recorded which).

This clonotype was recorded a few times. The chain recombines TRBV7-9 with TRBJ1-6; D not certain. The CDR3 contains 16 residues. CDR1 is SEHNR, CDR2 FQNEAQ, per germline (reference sequence). V shed 1 base and J shed 8 bases, with 15 bases lying between them. The CDR3 spells CASSLVIGAGDSPLHF. In DNA, the CDR3 is TGTGCCAGCAGCTTAGTGATCGGCGCCGGGGATTCACCCCTCCACTTT.

The gene calls are TRBV6-1 and TRBJ2-5, with TRBD1 identical over 11 bases. Germline loops: CDR1 MNHNS, CDR2 SASEGT. With V trimmed by 5 bases and J by 3 bases, 5 bases remained unmatched. The CDR3 extends over 15 amino acids. CDR3 nucleotides: TGTGCCAGCAGTCGGACAGGGGGCTCCGAAGAGACCCAGTACTTC. Its translation: CASSRTGGSEETQYF.

This clonotype showed up just a few times. The chain uses TRBV7-8 and TRBJ1-1; tentatively, D is TRBD1 (5 bases). The CDR3 extends over 17 amino acids. CDR1 is SGHVS, CDR2 FQNEAQ, per germline. V was shortened by 6 bases and J by 1 base, with 21 bases between the two germline ends. CDR3 protein: CASRFSPGGVGNTEAFF. The CDR3, as DNA: TGTGCCAGCAGATTCTCCCCCGGGGGAGTTGGGAACACTGAAGCTTTCTTT.

A few counts support this clonotype. V gene TRBV29-1 combines with J gene TRBJ2-3; D tentatively reads TRBD1 or TRBD2 (5 bases each). The CDR3 has 13 residues. Per germline, CDR1 SQVTM and CDR2 ANQGSEA. Trimming shortened V by 8 bases and J by 1 base, and 13 bases separated the two germline ends. In DNA form, the CDR3 reads TGCAGCATTGCTCAGGGAGGCACAGATACGCAGTATTTT. Amino acid sequence: CSIAQGGTDTQYF.

The chain combines TRBV5-1 with TRBJ2-1, with 8 bases identical to TRBD1. After removal of 0 bases from V and 10 bases from J, the junction contained 6 bases not matched to a gene. CDR1 and CDR2 from the germline V gene are SGHRS and YFSETQ. The CDR3 has 14 amino acids. The CDR3 DNA reads TGCGCCAGCAGCTTGGGCAGGGGGCGTGGAGAGCAGTTCTTC. Translation: CASSLGRGRGEQFF.

There are many counts of this clonotype. This sequence joins TRBV4-1 and TRBJ2-5; TRBD1 matches at 7 bases. This CDR3 has 14 residues. Germline V CDR1 and CDR2: MGHRA, YSYEKL. The V segment lost 5 bases and the J segment 2 bases; nucleotides outside the gene matches: 5. In DNA form, the CDR3 reads TGCGCCAGCAGCAAATCGACAGGGCAAGAGACCCAGTACTTC. Translated, it gives CASSKSTGQETQYF.

This clonotype was observed a handful of times. The rearrangement joins TRBV7-9 to TRBJ1-5, with D possibly being TRBD1 (6 bases). This CDR3 contains 13 residues. Germline V gene lookup returns CDR1 SEHNR and CDR2 FQNEAQ (reference sequence). Trimming shortened V by 5 bases and J by 5 bases, and 10 bases separated the two germline ends. The CDR3 region has the DNA TGTGCCAGCAGCCTCAACAGGGATCAGCCCCAGCATTTT. Its protein product is CASSLNRDQPQHF.